Each of the 28 T cell receptor beta chains below was sequenced from the same sample in a study of shared clonotypes between healthy human individuals. The naive CD8 subset, CD45RO-negative cells positively selected for CCR7, excluded terminally differentiated effector memory CD45RA+ cells. Generated by immunoSEQ multiplex PCR, the TCRdb table keeps only in-frame clones and is missing some. This sample yields about 2,200,000 clones, of which 85% to 95% are seen a single time; 1.7% belongs to the top ten. Sequenced input: naive CD8+ T cells from PBMCs. The source of these receptors is a man aged 18 to 30 in good health. Some clones in this sample may be carry-over from other donors' samples.

The chain uses TRBV29-1 and TRBJ1-1; D gene ambiguous. This CDR3 has 11 residues. V dropped 4 bases and J dropped 8 bases, with 11 bases sitting between them. The germline CDR1 and CDR2 sequences are SQVTM and ANQGSEA. CDR3 sequence: CSVGEEPEAFF. In DNA form, the CDR3 reads TGCAGCGTTGGGGAGGAGCCAGAAGCTTTCTTT.

The chain is built from TRBV14 and TRBJ2-7; D is uncertain. The CDR3 has 13 residues. Germline loops: CDR1 SGHDN, CDR2 FVKESK. Trimming took 4 bases from V and 4 from J, leaving 11 bases between them. CDR3 nucleotide sequence: TGTGCCAGCAGCCCTAGGCAGTGGTACGAGCAGTACTTC. Protein product: CASSPRQWYEQYF.

The chain recombines TRBV5-6 with TRBJ2-1; TRBD2 aligns across 10 bases. There are 16 residues in the CDR3. The V and J ends lost 3 bases and 6 bases, in that order; junction bases with no gene match: 9. Germline V gene lookup returns CDR1 SGHDT and CDR2 YYEEEE. Here the CDR3 DNA reads TGTGCCAGCAGCTCCCCGCTAGCGGGAGATCGCAATGAGCAGTTCTTC. Translated: CASSSPLAGDRNEQFF.

The chain uses TRBV7-3 and TRBJ2-5; 10 bases match TRBD2. Germline trimming cut 3 bases from V and 2 bases from J; bases unmatched to any gene: 0. The CDR3 spans 14 residues. CDR1 is SGHTA and CDR2 is FQGTGA in the germline V gene. The CDR3 loop is CASSFSGRQETQYF. CDR3 coding DNA: TGTGCCAGCAGCTTTAGCGGGAGGCAAGAGACCCAGTACTTC. Full variable domain (rest looked up from reference TRBV7-3 and TRBJ2-5): GAGVSQTPSNKVTEKGKYVELRCDPISGHTALYWYRQSLGQGPEFLIYFQGTGAADDSGLPNDRFFAVRPEGSVSTLKIQRTERGDSAVYLCASSFSGRQETQYFGPGTRLLVL.

This chain links TRBV7-2 with TRBJ2-1; 9 positions agree with TRBD2. J lost 8 bases, V lost 5 bases, and 4 bases had no gene match. This CDR3 region has 13 residues. CDR1 is SGHTA and CDR2 is FQGNSA in the germline V gene. In nucleotides, the CDR3 is TGTGCCAGCAGCCCGGGACTAGCCCATGAGCAGTTCTTC. It codes for CASSPGLAHEQFF.

The sample holds one count of this clone. The rearrangement links TRBV11-3 to TRBJ2-3, with D tentatively TRBD2 (5 bases). Trimming removed 4 bases from V and 5 bases from J, with 10 bases in between. This CDR3 has 13 residues. CDR1 SGHNT and CDR2 YENEEA come from the germline V gene. The CDR3 sequence: CASSWELGDTQYF. The CDR3 DNA is TGTGCCAGCAGCTGGGAGTTAGGAGATACGCAGTATTTT.

This chain links TRBV19 with TRBJ2-5, with D perhaps matching TRBD1 (6 bases). The V end was cut by 5 bases, the J end by 1 base, with 20 bases between. This CDR3 contains 17 residues. The germline V gene has CDR1 LNHDA and CDR2 SQIVND (reference sequence). CDR3 protein: CASSPPPGHGFQETQYF. CDR3 bases: TGTGCCAGTAGTCCGCCCCCGGGACACGGATTCCAAGAGACCCAGTACTTC.

This sequence joins TRBV11-1 and TRBJ2-7, with D unclear. Trimming took 5 bases from V and 5 from J, leaving 19 bases between them. Germline CDR1 SGHAT, CDR2 FQDESV (reference sequence). The CDR3 spans 15 residues. The chain's CDR3 is CASSHPPGEENEQYF. In DNA, the CDR3 is TGTGCCAGCAGCCACCCCCCCGGAGAGGAGAACGAGCAGTACTTC.

The chain recombines TRBV19 with TRBJ2-2; D is uncertain. The CDR3 covers 13 residues. The V end lost 10 bases, the J end lost 2 bases, and 11 bases lay between the germline ends. CDR1 is LNHDA and CDR2 is SQIVND in the germline V gene (reference sequence). CDR3 in DNA: TGTGCCACCACGGACCCCAACACCGGGGAGCTGTTTTTT. It is translated as CATTDPNTGELFF.

Remarks on this clone: Within the sample, other DNA sequences also encode this same CDR3. The gene calls are TRBV27 and TRBJ2-3; 10 bases fit TRBD1. J was trimmed by 6 bases and V by 3 bases; bases with no gene match: 3. CDR1 and CDR2 (germline): MNHEY, SMNVEV (reference sequence). CDR3 length equals 14 residues. The chain's CDR3 is CASSLLGQGDTQYF. In DNA form, the CDR3 reads TGTGCCAGCAGTTTGTTGGGACAGGGGGATACGCAGTATTTT.

The chain joins TRBV27 to TRBJ2-7; D remains unclear. V dropped 2 bases and J dropped 3 bases, with 11 bases sitting between them. The CDR3 spans 14 residues. Germline lookup yields CDR1 MNHEY and CDR2 SMNVEV (reference sequence). The CDR3 loop reads CASSLARTNYEQYF. CDR3 DNA sequence: TGTGCCAGCAGTTTAGCACGGACCAACTACGAGCAGTACTTC.

V usage is TRBV2 and J usage is TRBJ1-5, with D hard to call. The germline gives CDR1 SNHLY, CDR2 FYNNEI. V lost 2 bases and J lost 2, with 13 bases in between. The CDR3 is made up of 16 amino acids. The CDR3 nucleotides read TGTGCCAGCAGTGAAATAGTGGTATCCGGCAATCAGCCCCAGCATTTT. Protein: CASSEIVVSGNQPQHF. Full variable domain (missing parts from reference TRBV2 and TRBJ1-5): EPEVTQTPSHQVTQMGQEVILRCVPISNHLYFYWYRQILGQKVEFLVSFYNNEISEKSEIFDDQFSVERPDGSNFTLKIRSTKLEDSAMYFCASSEIVVSGNQPQHFGDGTRLSIL.

This chain uses TRBV28 with TRBJ1-5; D may be TRBD1 (5 bases). Germline CDR1 and CDR2: MDHEN and SYDVKM. Deletions cut 8 bases from V and 5 bases from J, with 19 bases between. The CDR3 consists of 15 residues. The CDR3 is CASRRGAVSYQPQHF. CDR3 sequence (DNA): TGTGCCAGCCGCCGTGGGGCAGTATCATATCAGCCCCAGCATTTT.

The gene calls are TRBV5-1 and TRBJ2-3; possible D gene TRBD2, 6 bases. V lost 0 bases, J lost 1 base, and 12 bases lay in between. The CDR3 consists of 16 residues. CDR1 and CDR2 (germline): SGHRS, YFSETQ. CDR3 sequence: CASSLARGVRTDTQYF. Written as DNA, the CDR3 is TGCGCCAGCAGCTTGGCCCGCGGGGTCCGCACAGATACGCAGTATTTT.

This chain links TRBV11-1 with TRBJ2-7, with D possibly TRBD2 on 6 matching bases. The CDR3 length is 16 residues. In germline, CDR1 is SGHAT, CDR2 FQDESV (reference sequence). Trimming took 4 bases from V and 0 from J, leaving 16 bases between them. CDR3 sequence reads: CASSYHGGGISYEQYF. The CDR3 nucleotides are TGTGCCAGCAGCTACCATGGTGGCGGGATCTCCTACGAGCAGTACTTC. The complete variable domain, with remaining parts taken from reference TRBV11-1 and TRBJ2-7, reads EAEVAQSPRYKITEKSQAVAFWCDPISGHATLYWYRQILGQGPELLVQFQDESVVDDSQLPKDRFSAERLKGVDSTLKIQPAELGDSAMYLCASSYHGGGISYEQYFGPGTRLTVT.

The rearrangement uses TRBV7-2 and TRBJ2-3, with 9 bases lining up with TRBD2. V dropped 4 bases and J dropped 2; count of bases not matched to a gene: 10. This CDR3 comprises 17 residues. Germline V gene sequence: CDR1 SGHTA, CDR2 FQGNSA. The CDR3 sequence: CASSSLGGRDITDTQYF. The DNA of the CDR3 is TGTGCCAGCAGCTCCTTGGGCGGGAGGGATATCACAGATACGCAGTATTTT.

The chain couples TRBV4-3 to TRBJ2-1; D is undetermined. V gave up 1 base and J gave up 0 bases, with 10 bases separating them. CDR1 is LGHNA and CDR2 is YSLEER in the germline V gene. This CDR3 spans 16 amino acids. CDR3 protein: CASSQVPDSSYNEQFF. The CDR3, as DNA: TGCGCCAGCAGCCAAGTTCCAGATAGCTCCTACAATGAGCAGTTCTTC.

The rearrangement joins TRBV7-3 to TRBJ2-7, with D maybe TRBD1 (5 bases). V was pared by 5 bases and J by 0 bases, with 14 bases between. The CDR3 contains 15 residues. Germline V gene sequence: CDR1 SGHTA, CDR2 FQGTGA. The CDR3 sequence is CASSQGAASSYEQYF. Here the CDR3 DNA reads TGTGCCAGCAGCCAAGGGGCCGCGAGCTCCTACGAGCAGTACTTC.

CDR3 protein: CASSEMASGIYEQYF. CDR3 coding DNA: TGTGCCAGCAGTGAAATGGCTAGCGGGATCTACGAGCAGTACTTC. The chain joins TRBV2 to TRBJ2-7; 9 bases map to TRBD2. The CDR3 spans 15 residues. Unmatched junction bases numbered 5, after V lost 2 bases and J lost 3 bases. Per the germline V gene, CDR1 is SNHLY and CDR2 is FYNNEI.

This chain links TRBV7-8 with TRBJ2-1; a weak D match, TRBD2 (6 bases). The CDR3 is 12 amino acids. V shed 2 bases and J shed 8 bases, with 7 bases lying between them. CDR1 and CDR2 from the germline V gene are SGHVS and FQNEAQ. The CDR3 nucleotides read TGTGCCAGCAGCTTACCGGGAGATGAGCAGTTCTTC. The encoded protein is CASSLPGDEQFF.

This clone was detected only once. This chain links TRBV4-3 with TRBJ1-1; D gene unclear. CDR1 and CDR2 from the germline V gene are LGHNA and YSLEER. The CDR3 length is 16 residues. V lost 4 bases and J lost 1, with 16 bases in between. The CDR3 loop is CASSPRIGHRNTEAFF. As DNA, the CDR3 is TGCGCCAGCAGCCCACGCATTGGGCATCGGAACACTGAAGCTTTCTTT.

The chain recombines TRBV5-1 with TRBJ2-1, with D possibly matching TRBD2 (5 bases). This CDR3 has 11 residues. V was shortened by 7 bases and J by 10 bases, with 12 bases between the two germline ends. Germline CDR1 is SGHRS and CDR2 is YFSETQ. CDR3 loop: CASGLGGEQFF. CDR3 nucleotide sequence: TGCGCCAGCGGCCTTGGAGGAGAGCAGTTCTTC.

This clone has only a few counts. The V call is TRBV7-8, the J call TRBJ1-2, with D hard to call. The CDR3 has 12 amino acids. The V and J ends lost 5 bases and 1 base respectively, with 5 bases between them. From germline, CDR1 is SGHVS and CDR2 FQNEAQ. The CDR3 nucleotides are TGTGCCAGCAGCCCAGTTAACTATGGCTACACCTTC. As protein: CASSPVNYGYTF.

As to this clone: Other DNA sequences in this specimen translate into the identical CDR3. This chain links TRBV25-1 with TRBJ2-5; the D is unclear. This CDR3 spans 10 amino acids. Trimming shortened V by 8 bases and J by 1 base, and 2 bases separated the two germline ends. Germline V lookup: CDR1 MGHDK, CDR2 SYGVNS. The CDR3 sequence is CASLQETQYF. Written as DNA, the CDR3 is TGTGCCAGCCTCCAAGAGACCCAGTACTTC.

This chain connects TRBV7-6 to TRBJ2-7; 11 bases map to TRBD2. The CDR3 is made up of 15 amino acids. Looked up from germline, CDR1 is SGHVS and CDR2 is FNYEAQ. With 5 bases clipped from V and 6 bases from J, the junction kept 9 bases outside the gene matches. The chain's CDR3 is CASSLTSGVSGEQYF. Written as DNA, the CDR3 is TGTGCCAGCAGCCTGACTAGCGGGGTCTCTGGCGAGCAGTACTTC. The whole variable domain, remainder taken from reference TRBV7-6 and TRBJ2-7, is GAGVSQSPRYKVTKRGQDVALRCDPISGHVSLYWYRQALGQGPEFLTYFNYEAQQDKSGLPNDRFSAERPEGSISTLTIQRTEQRDSAMYRCASSLTSGVSGEQYFGPGTRLTVT.

The sample holds one count of this clone. Other DNA sequences within the sample encode an identical CDR3. The V gene is TRBV9, the J gene TRBJ2-5; no clear D. From germline, CDR1 is SGDLS and CDR2 YYNGEE. CDR3 length: 12 amino acids. V lost 1 base to trimming and J lost 5 bases, with 6 bases between them. The CDR3: CASSVMGETQYF. The CDR3 DNA sequence: TGTGCCAGCAGCGTAATGGGTGAGACCCAGTACTTC.

The CDR3 is CASSAEGRSYLNTEAFF. The CDR3 bases are TGTGCCAGCAGCGCAGAGGGGCGATCCTACCTGAACACTGAAGCTTTCTTT. The chain uses TRBV9 and TRBJ1-1; D might be TRBD1 (5 bases). Trimming pared 3 bases from V and 0 bases from J, leaving 18 bases between. The germline gives CDR1 SGDLS, CDR2 YYNGEE. The CDR3 extends over 17 amino acids.

The chain has TRBV7-9 and TRBJ2-3; TRBD2 agrees at 14 bases. CDR1 is SEHNR, CDR2 FQNEAQ, per germline (reference sequence). Trimming removed 5 bases from V and 4 bases from J; junction bases left unmatched: 8. The CDR3 is 17 amino acids. The CDR3 DNA follows: TGTGCCAGCAGCCTACCGACTAGCGGGAGGGATCCAGATACGCAGTATTTT. This translates into CASSLPTSGRDPDTQYF.